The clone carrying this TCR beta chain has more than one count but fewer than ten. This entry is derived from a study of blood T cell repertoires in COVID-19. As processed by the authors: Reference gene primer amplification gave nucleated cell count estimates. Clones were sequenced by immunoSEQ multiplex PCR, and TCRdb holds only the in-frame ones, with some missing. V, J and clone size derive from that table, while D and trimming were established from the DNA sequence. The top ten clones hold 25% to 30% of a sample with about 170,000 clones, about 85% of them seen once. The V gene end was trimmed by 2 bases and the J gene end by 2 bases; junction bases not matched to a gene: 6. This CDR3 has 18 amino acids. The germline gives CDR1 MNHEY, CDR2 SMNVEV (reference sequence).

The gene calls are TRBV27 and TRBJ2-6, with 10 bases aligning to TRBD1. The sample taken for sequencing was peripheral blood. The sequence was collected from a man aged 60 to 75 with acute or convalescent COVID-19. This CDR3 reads CASSLRTGGITGANVLTF. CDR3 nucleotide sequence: TGTGCCAGCAGTTTAAGGACAGGGGGTATTACTGGGGCCAACGTCCTGACTTTC.